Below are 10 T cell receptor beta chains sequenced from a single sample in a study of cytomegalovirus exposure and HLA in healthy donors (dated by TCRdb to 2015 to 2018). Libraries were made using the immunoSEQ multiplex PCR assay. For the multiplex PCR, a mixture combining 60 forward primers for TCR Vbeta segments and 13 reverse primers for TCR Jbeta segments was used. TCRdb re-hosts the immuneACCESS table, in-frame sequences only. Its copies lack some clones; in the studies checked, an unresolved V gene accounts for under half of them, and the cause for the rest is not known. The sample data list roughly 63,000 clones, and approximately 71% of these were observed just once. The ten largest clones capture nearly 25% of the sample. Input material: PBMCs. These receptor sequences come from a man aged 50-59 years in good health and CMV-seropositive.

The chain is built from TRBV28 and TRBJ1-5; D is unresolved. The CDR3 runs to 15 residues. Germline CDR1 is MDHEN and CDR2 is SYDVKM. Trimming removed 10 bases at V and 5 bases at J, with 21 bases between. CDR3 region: CATVHRQLTYQPQHF. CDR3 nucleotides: TGTGCCACTGTCCACCGACAACTTACCTATCAGCCCCAGCATTTT.

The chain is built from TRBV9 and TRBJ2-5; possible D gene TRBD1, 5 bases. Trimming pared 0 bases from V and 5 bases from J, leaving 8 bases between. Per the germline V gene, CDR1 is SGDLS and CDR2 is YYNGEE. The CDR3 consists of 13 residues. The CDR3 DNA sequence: TGTGCCAGCAGCGTAGTATCAGGGGAGACCCAGTACTTC. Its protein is CASSVVSGETQYF.

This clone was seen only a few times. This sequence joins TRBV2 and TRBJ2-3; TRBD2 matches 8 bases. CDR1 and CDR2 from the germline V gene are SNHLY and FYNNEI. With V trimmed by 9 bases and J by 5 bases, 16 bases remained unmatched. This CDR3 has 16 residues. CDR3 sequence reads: CARKSGSIDPRDTQYF. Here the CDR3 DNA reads TGTGCCAGAAAAAGCGGGAGCATTGACCCTCGAGATACGCAGTATTTT.

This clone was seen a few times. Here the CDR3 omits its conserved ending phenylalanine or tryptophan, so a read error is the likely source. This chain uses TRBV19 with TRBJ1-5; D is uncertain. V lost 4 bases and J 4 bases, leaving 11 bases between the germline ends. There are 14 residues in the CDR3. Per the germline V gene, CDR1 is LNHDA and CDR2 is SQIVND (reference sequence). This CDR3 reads CASSTTFGNQPQHV. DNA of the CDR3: TGTGCCAGTAGTACGACTTTTGGAAATCAGCCCCAGCATGTT.

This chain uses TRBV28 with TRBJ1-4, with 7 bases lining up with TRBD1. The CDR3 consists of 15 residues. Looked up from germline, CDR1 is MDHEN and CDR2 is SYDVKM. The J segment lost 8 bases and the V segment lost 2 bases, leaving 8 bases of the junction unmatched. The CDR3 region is CASSLRTVGQEKLFF. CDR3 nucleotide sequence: TGTGCCAGCAGTTTAAGGACAGTGGGACAGGAAAAACTGTTTTTT.

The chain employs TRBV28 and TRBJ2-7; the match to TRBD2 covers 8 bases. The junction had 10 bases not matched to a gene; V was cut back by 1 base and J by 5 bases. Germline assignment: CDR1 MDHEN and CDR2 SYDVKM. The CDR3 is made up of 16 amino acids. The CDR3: CASSLYGGTRAHEQYF. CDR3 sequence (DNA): TGTGCCAGCAGTTTATACGGCGGGACTAGGGCTCACGAGCAGTACTTC.

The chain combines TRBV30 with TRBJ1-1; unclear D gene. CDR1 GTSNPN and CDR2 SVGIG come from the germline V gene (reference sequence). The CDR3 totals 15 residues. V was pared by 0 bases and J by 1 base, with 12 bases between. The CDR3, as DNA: TGTGCCTGGAGTGTGTGGGGAGCGACGAACACTGAAGCTTTCTTT. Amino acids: CAWSVWGATNTEAFF.

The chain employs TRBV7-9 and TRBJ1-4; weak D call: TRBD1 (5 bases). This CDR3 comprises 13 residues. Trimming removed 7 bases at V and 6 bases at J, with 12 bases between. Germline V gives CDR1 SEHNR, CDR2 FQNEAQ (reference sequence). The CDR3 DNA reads TGTGCCAGCACATTGGGGGGGGATGAAAAACTGTTTTTT. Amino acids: CASTLGGDEKLFF. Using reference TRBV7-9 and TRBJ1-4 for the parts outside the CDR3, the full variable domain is DTGVSQNPRHKITKRGQNVTFRCDPISEHNRLYWYRQTLGQGPEFLTYFQNEAQLEKSRLLSDRFSAERPKGSFSTLEIQRTEQGDSAMYLCASTLGGDEKLFFGSGTQLSVL.

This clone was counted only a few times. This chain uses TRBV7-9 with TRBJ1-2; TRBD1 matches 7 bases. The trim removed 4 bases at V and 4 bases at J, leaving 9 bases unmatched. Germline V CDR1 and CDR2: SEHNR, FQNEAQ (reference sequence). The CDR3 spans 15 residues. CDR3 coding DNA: TGTGCCAGCAGCTCAGGGGGATCGACTTCCTATGGCTACACCTTC. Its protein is CASSSGGSTSYGYTF.

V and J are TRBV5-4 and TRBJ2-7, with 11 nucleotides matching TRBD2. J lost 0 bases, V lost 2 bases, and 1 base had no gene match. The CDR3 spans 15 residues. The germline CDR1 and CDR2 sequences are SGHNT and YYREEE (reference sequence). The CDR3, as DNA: TGTGCCAGCAGCTTTAGCGGGAGGGCCTCCTACGAGCAGTACTTC. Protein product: CASSFSGRASYEQYF.